Below, 14 T cell receptor beta chains from the same sample are listed, as sequenced in a study of cytomegalovirus exposure and HLA in healthy donors. 60 Vbeta and 13 Jbeta primers were used in PCR. Only in-frame clones appear in the TCRdb table, and some are missing; sequencing was by immunoSEQ multiplex PCR. The table has about 99,000 clones, over 75% seen once. The sample comprised PBMCs. These receptors came from a woman aged 18-29 years in good health and CMV-seropositive.

The chain couples TRBV18 to TRBJ2-3; no clear D. There are 11 residues in the CDR3. CDR1 is KGHSH, CDR2 LQKENI, per germline. V shed 3 bases and J shed 6 bases, with 4 bases lying between them. CDR3 in amino acids: CASSPEDTQYF. The CDR3 DNA follows: TGTGCCAGCTCACCTGAGGATACGCAGTATTTT.

The V call is TRBV14, the J call TRBJ1-5; TRBD1 matches at 9 bases. CDR1 is SGHDN and CDR2 is FVKESK in the germline V gene. With 2 bases clipped from V and 4 bases from J, the junction kept 12 bases outside the gene matches. This CDR3 spans 18 amino acids. In DNA, the CDR3 is TGTGCCAGCAGCCAACCCCCCCACGGACAGGGGTGGAATCAGCCCCAGCATTTT. It yields the protein CASSQPPHGQGWNQPQHF.

The chain uses TRBV28 and TRBJ1-2; D gene unclear. This CDR3 spans 11 amino acids. The germline V gene encodes CDR1 MDHEN and CDR2 SYDVKM. The V gene lost 3 bases and the J gene lost 5 bases, with 4 bases spanning the gap. The CDR3 sequence: CASSLQYGYTF. DNA for the CDR3: TGTGCCAGCAGTTTGCAGTATGGCTACACCTTC.

The chain joins TRBV5-1 to TRBJ2-2, with 11 bases lining up with TRBD1. The CDR3 is 16 amino acids. Unmatched junction bases numbered 6, after V lost 3 bases and J lost 5 bases. Germline lookup yields CDR1 SGHRS and CDR2 YFSETQ. CDR3 residues: CASSSTGTGGTGELFF. The CDR3 coding sequence is TGCGCCAGCAGCTCGACCGGGACAGGGGGTACCGGGGAGCTGTTTTTT.

This chain links TRBV28 with TRBJ2-1; 9 bases align to TRBD2. Germline assignment: CDR1 MDHEN and CDR2 SYDVKM. This CDR3 is built from 16 residues. V shed 0 bases and J 8 bases; nucleotides not matched to a gene: 8. The CDR3 region has the DNA TGTGCCAGCAGTTTATGGGCGGGAGGGCCTGTCGATGAGCAGTTCTTC. Translated, it gives CASSLWAGGPVDEQFF. Looking up the rest from reference TRBV28 and TRBJ2-1 gives the full variable domain: DVKVTQSSRYLVKRTGEKVFLECVQDMDHENMFWYRQDPGLGLRLIYFSYDVKMKEKGDIPEGYSVSREKKERFSLILESASTNQTSMYLCASSLWAGGPVDEQFFGPGTRLTVL.

This clone was counted a single time. The chain uses TRBV19 and TRBJ2-7, with TRBD2 matching 12 bases. V trimming: 4 bases; J trimming: 3 bases; junction bases outside the gene matches: 1. Germline V gene sequence: CDR1 LNHDA, CDR2 SQIVND (reference sequence). The length of the CDR3 is 14 residues. The CDR3, as DNA: TGTGCCAGTAGTACGGGACTAGCGGGCTACGAGCAGTACTTC. It is translated as CASSTGLAGYEQYF.

This chain uses TRBV30 with TRBJ1-6; tentatively, D is TRBD1 (5 bases). Deletions cut 2 bases from V and 8 bases from J, with 13 bases between. CDR3 size: 14 residues. Germline values: CDR1 GTSNPN, CDR2 SVGIG (reference sequence). The CDR3 DNA reads TGTGCCTGGAGTCCGGACGCGGGGGATTCACCCCTCCACTTT. This codes for CAWSPDAGDSPLHF. Combining the CDR3 with reference TRBV30 and TRBJ1-6 gives the whole variable domain SQTIHQWPATLVQPVGSPLSLECTVEGTSNPNLYWYRQAAGRGLQLLFYSVGIGQISSEVPQNLSASRPQDRQFILSSKKLLLSDSGFYLCAWSPDAGDSPLHFGNGTRLTVT.

This chain links TRBV6-5 with TRBJ2-7; maybe TRBD1 (6 bases). V lost 5 bases, J lost 2 bases, and 13 bases lay in between. The CDR3 is 14 amino acids. In germline, CDR1 is MNHEY, CDR2 SVGAGI. CDR3 DNA: TGTGCCAGCAGTAGGACCAGGGGAGCCTACGAGCAGTACTTC. Translated, it gives CASSRTRGAYEQYF.

The chain has TRBV2 and TRBJ2-1; 10 bases match TRBD2. Germline CDR1 is SNHLY and CDR2 is FYNNEI. There are 16 residues in the CDR3. This CDR3 is CAGASGRGVIYNEQFF. The DNA for the CDR3 is TGTGCTGGGGCTAGCGGGAGAGGAGTAATCTACAATGAGCAGTTCTTC.

On this clone itself: At one end, the junction sequence differs from germline, possibly due to a read error. The rearrangement links TRBV7-7 to TRBJ2-7; 7 nucleotides match TRBD1. This CDR3 has 14 residues. Germline V CDR1 and CDR2: SSHAT, FNYEAQ (reference sequence). The CDR3 nucleotides read TGTGCTAGCAGCCTACTTAGGGACAGCTACGAGCAGTACTTC. It specifies CASSLLRDSYEQYF.

The J gene is TRBJ1-2, the V gene TRBV7-9; 8 positions match TRBD1. The V gene end was trimmed by 5 bases and the J gene end by 7 bases; junction bases not matched to a gene: 3. This CDR3 spans 12 amino acids. Germline CDR1 SEHNR, CDR2 FQNEAQ (reference sequence). The CDR3 DNA sequence: TGTGCCAGCAGCGTTGGACAGGGTGGCTACACCTTC. It encodes CASSVGQGGYTF.

The chain is built from TRBV7-2 and TRBJ2-1; 8 nucleotides agree with TRBD2. In germline, CDR1 is SGHTA, CDR2 FQGNSA. Trimming took 5 bases from V and 8 from J; bases not matched to a gene: 17. The CDR3 covers 17 residues. The CDR3: CASSPGGGLGTGDEQFF. DNA for the CDR3: TGTGCCAGCAGCCCGGGGGGGGGACTAGGGACCGGGGATGAGCAGTTCTTC.

The V call is TRBV7-8, the J call TRBJ1-1; D uncertain. The CDR3 sequence is 13 residues long. CDR1 is SGHVS, CDR2 FQNEAQ, per germline. Trimming pared 2 bases from V and 2 bases from J, leaving 6 bases between. CDR3 residues: CASSLILNTEAFF. The CDR3 region has the DNA TGTGCCAGCAGCTTAATCCTCAACACTGAAGCTTTCTTT.

This clone was picked up one time. V usage is TRBV5-4 and J usage is TRBJ2-2; a possible D gene is TRBD2 (5 bases). The V end lost 1 base, the J end lost 1 base, and 8 bases lay between the germline ends. The CDR3 consists of 15 residues. CDR1 is SGHNT, CDR2 YYREEE, per germline (reference sequence). CDR3 coding DNA: TGTGCCAGCAGCTTGAGCGGAGGGAACACCGGGGAGCTGTTTTTT. Residues: CASSLSGGNTGELFF.